This T cell receptor (beta chain) derives from a study of T cell changes during pregnancy in multiple sclerosis. TCRdb's table, derived via immunoSEQ multiplex PCR, lists solely in-frame clones and lacks some. The sample carries around 63,000 clones, around nine tenths recorded once. Germline assignment: CDR1 LGHNA and CDR2 YSLEER. V gave up 4 bases and J gave up 2 bases; unmatched junction bases: 7. The CDR3 spans 16 residues. Sequencing used peripheral blood, obtained in the third trimester of pregnancy. The TCR was taken from a female donor in good health, enrolled as a control in a pregnancy study. The V and J genes are TRBV4-3 and TRBJ1-2; TRBD1 matches at 10 bases. CDR3 residues: CASSLTGGAGNYGYTF. The DNA of the CDR3 is TGCGCCAGCAGCCTGACAGGGGGCGCAGGGAACTATGGCTACACCTTC.